This T cell receptor beta chain comes out of a study of T cell repertoires in cytomegalovirus infection (dated by TCRdb to about 2019). Concerning the study at large: The HLA type of each donor mattered for the analysis, because public TCR beta signatures pointed to carriage of CMV infection along with the matching HLA type.

Results the study describes overall, beyond this receptor: In both this cohort and an independent roughly 360-donor cohort, the cumulative frequency of public TCR beta family members distinguished carriers of CMV infection plus the relevant HLA type. The ex vivo response was dominated by HLA-C-restricted CMV-specific TCR beta clonotypes, which also provided the single most frequent clonotype in two of eight donors.

In this sample, this clonotype turned up a few times. Its antigen is not yet known. One base away there is no much larger clone; base qualities are not given. Sequenced on an Illumina HiSeq 1500. Using fastp at Q25 and MiXCR, TCRdb reprocessed the public reads and kept productive beta chains. Each entry merges the rows of one CDR3 protein and shows their most common DNA and genes. The table for this sample lists a few hundred thousand distinct CDR3 sequences; over 7.5% of them were counted only once. The ten largest clones take up about 4.5% of the sample. Taken from cysteine to phenylalanine, the CDR3 has 17 residues. Here the CDR3 DNA is all that survives: 51 bases in frame from base 1. In the germline V gene (reference sequence), CDR1 corresponds to DFQATT and CDR2 to SNEGSKA. V ends up 2 bases short and J 0 bases short, with an unmatched junction base count of 7.

What was sequenced was PBMCs. This clonotype was obtained from a human donor in good health (CMV status not recorded). Some clones in this sample may be carry-over from other donors' samples. The sequence links TRBV20-1 to TRBJ2-6, with 7 bases aligning to TRBD2. At the DNA level, the sequence is TGCAGTGCTAGATCCCGTCGGGACTACTCTGGGGCCAACGTCCTGACTTTC. This yields the protein CSARSRRDYSGANVLTF.